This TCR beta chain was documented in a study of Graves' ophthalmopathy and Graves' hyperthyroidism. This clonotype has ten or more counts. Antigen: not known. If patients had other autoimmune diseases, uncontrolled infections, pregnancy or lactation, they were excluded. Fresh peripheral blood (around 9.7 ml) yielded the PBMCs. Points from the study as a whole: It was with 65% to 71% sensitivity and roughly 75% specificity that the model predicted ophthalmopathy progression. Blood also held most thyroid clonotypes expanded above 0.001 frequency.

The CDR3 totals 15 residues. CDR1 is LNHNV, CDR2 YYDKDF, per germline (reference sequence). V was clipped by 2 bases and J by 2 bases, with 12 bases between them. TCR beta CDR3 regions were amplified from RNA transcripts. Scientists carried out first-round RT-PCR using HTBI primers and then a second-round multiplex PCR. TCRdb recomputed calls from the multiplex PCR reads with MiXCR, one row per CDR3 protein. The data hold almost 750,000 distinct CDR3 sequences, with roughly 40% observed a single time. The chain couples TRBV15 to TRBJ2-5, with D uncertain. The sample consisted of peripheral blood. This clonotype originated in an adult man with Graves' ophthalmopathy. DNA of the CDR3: TGTGCCACCAGCAGACTTCCGTGGATTCAAGAGACCCAGTACTTC. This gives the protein CATSRLPWIQETQYF.